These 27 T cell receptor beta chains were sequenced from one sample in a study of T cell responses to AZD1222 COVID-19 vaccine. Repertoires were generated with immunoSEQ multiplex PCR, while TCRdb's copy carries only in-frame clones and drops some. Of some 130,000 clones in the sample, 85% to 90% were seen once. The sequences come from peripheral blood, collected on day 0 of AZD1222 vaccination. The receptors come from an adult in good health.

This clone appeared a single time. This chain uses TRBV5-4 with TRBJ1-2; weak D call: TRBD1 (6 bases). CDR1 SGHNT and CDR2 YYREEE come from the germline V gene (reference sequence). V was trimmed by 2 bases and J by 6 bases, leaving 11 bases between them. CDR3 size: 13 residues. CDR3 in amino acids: CASSLQGKDGYTF. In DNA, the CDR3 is TGTGCCAGCAGCTTACAGGGAAAGGATGGCTACACCTTC.

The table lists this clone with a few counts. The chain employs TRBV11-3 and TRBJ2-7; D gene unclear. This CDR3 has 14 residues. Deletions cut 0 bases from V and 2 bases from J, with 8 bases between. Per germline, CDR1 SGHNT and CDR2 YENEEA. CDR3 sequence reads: CASSLDPYTYEQYF. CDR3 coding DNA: TGTGCCAGCAGCTTAGACCCTTATACCTACGAGCAGTACTTC.

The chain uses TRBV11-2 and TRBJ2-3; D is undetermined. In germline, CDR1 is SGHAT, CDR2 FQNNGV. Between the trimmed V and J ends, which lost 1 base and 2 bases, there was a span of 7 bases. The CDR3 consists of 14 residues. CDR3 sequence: CASSLVSVTDTQYF. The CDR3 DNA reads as TGTGCCAGCAGCTTAGTCTCGGTCACAGATACGCAGTATTTT.

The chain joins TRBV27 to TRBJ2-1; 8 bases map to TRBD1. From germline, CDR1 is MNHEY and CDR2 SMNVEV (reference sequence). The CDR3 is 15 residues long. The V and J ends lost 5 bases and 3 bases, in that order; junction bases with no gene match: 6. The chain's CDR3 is CASSPWTGSYNEQFF. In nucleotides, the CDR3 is TGTGCCAGCAGTCCATGGACAGGGAGCTACAATGAGCAGTTCTTC.

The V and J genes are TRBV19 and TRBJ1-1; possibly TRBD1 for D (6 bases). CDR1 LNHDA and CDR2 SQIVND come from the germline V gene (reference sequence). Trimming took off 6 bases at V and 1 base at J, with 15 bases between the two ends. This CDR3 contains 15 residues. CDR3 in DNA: TGTGCCAGTAGGGGGCCTCGGGGGGCGAACACTGAAGCTTTCTTT. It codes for CASRGPRGANTEAFF.

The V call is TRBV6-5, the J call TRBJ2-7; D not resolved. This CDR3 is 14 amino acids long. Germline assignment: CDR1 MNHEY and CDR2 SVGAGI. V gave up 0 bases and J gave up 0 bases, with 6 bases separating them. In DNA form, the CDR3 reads TGTGCCAGCAGTTACTCTGTCGACTCCTACGAGCAGTACTTC. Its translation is CASSYSVDSYEQYF.

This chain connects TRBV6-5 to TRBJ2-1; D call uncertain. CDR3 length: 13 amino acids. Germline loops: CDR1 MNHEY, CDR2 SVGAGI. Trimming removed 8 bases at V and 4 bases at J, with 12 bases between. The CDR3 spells CASRPDGYNEQFF. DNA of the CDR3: TGTGCCAGCCGGCCGGACGGATACAATGAGCAGTTCTTC.

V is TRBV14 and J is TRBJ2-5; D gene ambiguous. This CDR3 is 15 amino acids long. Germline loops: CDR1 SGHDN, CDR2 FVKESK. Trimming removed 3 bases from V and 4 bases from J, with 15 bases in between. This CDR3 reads CASSHQVGVVETQYF. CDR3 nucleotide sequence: TGTGCCAGCAGCCATCAAGTTGGAGTGGTAGAGACCCAGTACTTC.

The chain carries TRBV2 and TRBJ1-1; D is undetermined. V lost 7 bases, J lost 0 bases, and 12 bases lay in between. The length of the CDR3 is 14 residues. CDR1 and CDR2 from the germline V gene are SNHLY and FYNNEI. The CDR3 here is CASNEQRLNTEAFF. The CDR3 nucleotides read TGTGCCAGCAACGAACAGAGATTGAACACTGAAGCTTTCTTT.

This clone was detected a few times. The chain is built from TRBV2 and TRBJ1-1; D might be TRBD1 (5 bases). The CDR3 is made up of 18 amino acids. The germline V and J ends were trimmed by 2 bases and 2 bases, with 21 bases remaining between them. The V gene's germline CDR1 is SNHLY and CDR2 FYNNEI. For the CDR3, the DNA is TGTGCCAGCAGTGAACAGGGTCGGCTCGGGGGGTCTAACACTGAAGCTTTCTTT. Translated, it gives CASSEQGRLGGSNTEAFF.

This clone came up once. CDR3 in DNA: TGTGCCAGCAGCCAAGACCGGGGTGGTAACTCTGAAGCTTTCTTT. This codes for CASSQDRGGNSEAFF. The chain couples TRBV3-1 (or the pseudogene TRBV3-2) to TRBJ1-1; D gene unclear. The V gene lost 0 bases and the J gene lost 6 bases, with 14 bases spanning the gap. The CDR3 runs to 15 residues. CDR1 is LGHDT, CDR2 YNNKEL, per germline (reference sequence).

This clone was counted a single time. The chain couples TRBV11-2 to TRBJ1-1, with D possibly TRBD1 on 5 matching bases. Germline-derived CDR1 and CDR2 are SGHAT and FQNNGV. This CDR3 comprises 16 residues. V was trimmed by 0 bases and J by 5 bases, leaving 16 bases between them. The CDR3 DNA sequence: TGTGCCAGCAGCTTAGATCTACAGGTTGGAGGGACTGAAGCTTTCTTT. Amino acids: CASSLDLQVGGTEAFF.

The CDR3 loop reads CASSSGGGNTYEQYF. The CDR3 region has the DNA TGTGCCAGCAGTTCAGGGGGGGGCAATACCTACGAGCAGTACTTC. V and J are TRBV7-2 and TRBJ2-7, with D perhaps matching TRBD1 or TRBD2 (7 bases each). This CDR3 region has 15 residues. CDR1 and CDR2 from the germline V gene are SGHTA and FQGNSA. V was clipped by 6 bases and J by 2 bases, with 17 bases between them.

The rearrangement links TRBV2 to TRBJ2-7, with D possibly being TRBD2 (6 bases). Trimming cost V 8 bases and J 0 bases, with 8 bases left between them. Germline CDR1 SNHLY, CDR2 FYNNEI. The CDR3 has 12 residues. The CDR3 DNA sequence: TGTGCCAGCCGGGGGAGCTCCTACGAGCAGTACTTC. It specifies CASRGSSYEQYF.

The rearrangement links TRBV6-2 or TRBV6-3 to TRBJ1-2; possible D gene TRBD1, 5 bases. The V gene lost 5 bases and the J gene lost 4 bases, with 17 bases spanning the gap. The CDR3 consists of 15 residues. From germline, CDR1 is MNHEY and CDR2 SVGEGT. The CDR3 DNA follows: TGTGCCAGCAGTCAAACTCTGGGGCAGTCCTATGGCTACACCTTC. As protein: CASSQTLGQSYGYTF.

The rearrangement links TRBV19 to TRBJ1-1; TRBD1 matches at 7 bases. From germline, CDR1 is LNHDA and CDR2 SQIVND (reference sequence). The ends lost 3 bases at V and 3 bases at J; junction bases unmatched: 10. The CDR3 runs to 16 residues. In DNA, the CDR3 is TGTGCCAGTAGTATGACAGGGTCGTTGGTGCACACTGAAGCTTTCTTT. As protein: CASSMTGSLVHTEAFF. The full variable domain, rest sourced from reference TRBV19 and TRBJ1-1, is DGGITQSPKYLFRKEGQNVTLSCEQNLNHDAMYWYRQDPGQGLRLIYYSQIVNDFQKGDIAEGYSVSREKKESFPLTVTSAQKNPTAFYLCASSMTGSLVHTEAFFGQGTRLTVV.

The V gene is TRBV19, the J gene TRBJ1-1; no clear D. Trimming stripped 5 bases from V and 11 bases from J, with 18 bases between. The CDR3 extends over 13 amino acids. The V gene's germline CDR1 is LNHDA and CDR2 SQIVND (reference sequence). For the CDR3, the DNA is TGTGCCAGTAGTTCCCTGATTGAGGTCGGGGCTTTCTTT. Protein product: CASSSLIEVGAFF.

CDR3 protein: CASSFPGNGYTF. The CDR3 coding sequence is TGCGCCAGCAGCTTCCCAGGGAATGGCTACACCTTC. The rearrangement links TRBV5-1 to TRBJ1-2, with a possible D match to TRBD1 (5 bases). V gave up 2 bases and J gave up 6 bases, with 8 bases separating them. The CDR3 extends over 12 amino acids. Germline V gene lookup returns CDR1 SGHRS and CDR2 YFSETQ.

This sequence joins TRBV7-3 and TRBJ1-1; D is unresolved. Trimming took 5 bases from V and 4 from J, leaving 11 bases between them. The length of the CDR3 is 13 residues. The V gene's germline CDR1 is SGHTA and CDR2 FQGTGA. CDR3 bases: TGTGCCAGCAGCCCGGACCGTCGCACTGAAGCTTTCTTT. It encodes CASSPDRRTEAFF.

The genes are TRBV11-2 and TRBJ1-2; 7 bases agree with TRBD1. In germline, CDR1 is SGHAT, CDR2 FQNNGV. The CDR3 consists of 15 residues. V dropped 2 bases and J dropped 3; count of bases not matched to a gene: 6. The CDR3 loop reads CASSLSGQNHYGYTF. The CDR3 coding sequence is TGTGCCAGCAGCTTATCGGGACAGAACCACTATGGCTACACCTTC.

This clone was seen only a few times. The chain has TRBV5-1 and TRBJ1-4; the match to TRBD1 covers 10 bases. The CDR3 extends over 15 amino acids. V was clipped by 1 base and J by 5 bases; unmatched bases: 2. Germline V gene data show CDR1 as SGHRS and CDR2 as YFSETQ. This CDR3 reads CASSLQGQGNEKLFF. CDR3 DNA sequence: TGCGCCAGCAGCTTGCAGGGACAGGGGAATGAAAAACTGTTTTTT.

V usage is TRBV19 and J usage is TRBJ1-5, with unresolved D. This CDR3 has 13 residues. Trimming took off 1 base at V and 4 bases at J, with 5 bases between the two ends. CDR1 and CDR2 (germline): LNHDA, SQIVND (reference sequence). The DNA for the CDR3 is TGTGCCAGTAGTATAGGACGGAATCAGCCCCAGCATTTT. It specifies CASSIGRNQPQHF.

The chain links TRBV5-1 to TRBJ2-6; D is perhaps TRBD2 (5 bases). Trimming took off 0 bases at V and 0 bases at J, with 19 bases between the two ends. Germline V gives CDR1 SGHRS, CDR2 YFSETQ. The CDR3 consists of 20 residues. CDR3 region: CASSLGGIAPGPSGANVLTF. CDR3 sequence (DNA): TGCGCCAGCAGCTTGGGGGGAATAGCGCCGGGTCCCTCTGGGGCCAACGTCCTGACTTTC. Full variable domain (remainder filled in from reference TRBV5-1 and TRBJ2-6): KAGVTQTPRYLIKTRGQQVTLSCSPISGHRSVSWYQQTPGQGLQFLFEYFSETQRNKGNFPGRFSGRQFSNSRSEMNVSTLELGDSALYLCASSLGGIAPGPSGANVLTFGAGSRLTVL.

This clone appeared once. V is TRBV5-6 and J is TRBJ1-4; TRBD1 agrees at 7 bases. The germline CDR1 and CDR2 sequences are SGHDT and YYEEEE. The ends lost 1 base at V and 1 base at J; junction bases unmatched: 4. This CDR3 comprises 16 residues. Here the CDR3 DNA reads TGTGCCAGCAGCTTGTTGCAGGGGGGAACTAATGAAAAACTGTTTTTT. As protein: CASSLLQGGTNEKLFF.

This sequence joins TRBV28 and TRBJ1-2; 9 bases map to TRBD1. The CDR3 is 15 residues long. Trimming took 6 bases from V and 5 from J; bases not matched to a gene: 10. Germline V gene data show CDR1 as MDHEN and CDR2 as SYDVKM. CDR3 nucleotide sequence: TGTGCCAGCAGGGGCTCCCGGGACAGGGCATATGGCTACACCTTC. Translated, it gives CASRGSRDRAYGYTF.

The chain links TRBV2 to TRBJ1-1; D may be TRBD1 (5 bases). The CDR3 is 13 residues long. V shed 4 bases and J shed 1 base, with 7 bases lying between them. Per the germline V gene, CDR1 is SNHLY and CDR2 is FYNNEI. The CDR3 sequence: CASSADRNTEAFF. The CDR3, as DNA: TGTGCCAGCAGTGCAGACAGGAACACTGAAGCTTTCTTT.

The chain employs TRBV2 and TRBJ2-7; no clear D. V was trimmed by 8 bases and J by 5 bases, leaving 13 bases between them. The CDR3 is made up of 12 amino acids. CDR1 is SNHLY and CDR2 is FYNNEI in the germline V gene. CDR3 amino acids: CASGVLPHEQYF. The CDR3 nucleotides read TGTGCCAGCGGCGTACTCCCCCACGAGCAGTACTTC. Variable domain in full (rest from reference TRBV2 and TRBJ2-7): EPEVTQTPSHQVTQMGQEVILRCVPISNHLYFYWYRQILGQKVEFLVSFYNNEISEKSEIFDDQFSVERPDGSNFTLKIRSTKLEDSAMYFCASGVLPHEQYFGPGTRLTVT.